This T cell receptor (beta chain) was identified in a study of T cell clonality in common variable immunodeficiency. Study findings and constraints: Reportedly, TCR beta sequences from common variable immunodeficiency showed fewer deletions and N-nucleotide insertions. Links between repertoire features and CVID complications were heterogeneity-limited. Compared with controls, CVID subjects had fewer shared TCRbeta clones.

Caucasian heritage predominated among both patients and controls. This clone showed up many times. Antigen: not known. Some clones are missing from TCRdb's copy, which holds only in-frame ones; the method was immunoSEQ multiplex PCR. This repertoire holds around 30,000 clones, and none appear only once. This TCR came from a human donor with common variable immunodeficiency. Sequenced input: peripheral blood mononuclear cells.

The covered CDR3 bases are TGCAGTGCTAGAGATCGCGTTCGGACTAGCGGGAACACCGGGGAG. The encoded protein is CSARDRVRTSGNTGE. The complete CDR3 protein is CSARDRVRTSGNTGELFF. The chain joins TRBV20-1 to TRBJ2-2, with 10 bases identical to TRBD2. The CDR3 is cut off 3 residues early in the read; its end comes from the germline J gene. CDR1 is DFQATT and CDR2 is SNEGSKA in the germline V gene (reference sequence). V was clipped by 0 bases and J by 1 base; unmatched bases: 8. The CDR3 extends over 18 amino acids.